The 23 T cell receptor beta chains given below trace back to one sample, sequenced in a study of CD4+ T cells in melanoma. The assay was immunoSEQ multiplex PCR, and TCRdb's table has in-frame clones only and misses some. The sample comprises approximately 110,000 clones, around 93% of which are singletons, and around 3.3% rests with the top ten. The sequenced sample consisted of peripheral blood. These receptors were obtained from a human donor with melanoma.

This clone was seen a single time. The chain combines TRBV10-3 with TRBJ2-3; 7 positions agree with TRBD2. Per germline, CDR1 ENHRY and CDR2 SYGVKD. The CDR3 covers 17 residues. V shed 3 bases and J 0 bases; nucleotides not matched to a gene: 9. CDR3 in DNA: TGTGCCATCAGTGAATTTGGAGCGGGAAGGAGCACAGATACGCAGTATTTT. It translates to CAISEFGAGRSTDTQYF.

The chain is built from TRBV7-3 and TRBJ2-3; 10 bases fit TRBD1. The CDR3 is 15 residues long. V shed 5 bases, J shed 0 bases, and the junction held 2 bases outside the gene matches. From germline, CDR1 is SGHTA and CDR2 FQGTGA. The DNA for the CDR3 is TGTGCCAGCAGCCAGGACAGGGGGAGCACAGATACGCAGTATTTT. It specifies CASSQDRGSTDTQYF.

V is TRBV6-5 and J is TRBJ2-7, with TRBD2 identical over 14 bases. This CDR3 is 14 amino acids long. The trim removed 6 bases at V and 7 bases at J, leaving 5 bases unmatched. Germline V lookup: CDR1 MNHEY, CDR2 SVGAGI. CDR3 in amino acids: CASRGTSGSLEQYF. The CDR3 DNA sequence: TGTGCCAGCAGAGGGACTAGCGGGAGTTTAGAGCAGTACTTC.

CDR3 sequence reads: CANGADTSYEQYF. For the CDR3, the DNA is TGTGCCAACGGGGCGGATACGTCCTACGAGCAGTACTTC. The V call is TRBV10-3, the J call TRBJ2-7; D may match TRBD1 or TRBD2 (5 bases each). Germline CDR1 reads ENHRY; CDR2 reads SYGVKD. The V and J ends lost 10 bases and 1 base respectively, with 14 bases between them. This CDR3 is built from 13 residues.

This clone has just one count. Other DNA sequences in this sample translate to the same CDR3. The genes are TRBV7-9 and TRBJ1-5; possible D gene TRBD1, 6 bases. With 2 bases removed from V and 7 bases from J, the gap between germline ends came to 9 bases. Per the germline V gene, CDR1 is SEHNR and CDR2 is FQNEAQ (reference sequence). The CDR3 is made up of 13 amino acids. The CDR3 sequence: CASSLQGNQPQHF. The CDR3 DNA sequence: TGTGCCAGCAGCTTACAGGGGAACCAGCCCCAGCATTTT.

The CDR3 nucleotides are TGTGCCAGCAGTGGAATGGGCGGAAATACGCAGTATTTT. Translated, it gives CASSGMGGNTQYF. The chain combines TRBV28 with TRBJ2-3; D is unclear. V lost 5 bases, J lost 7 bases, and 13 bases lay in between. Germline CDR1 and CDR2: MDHEN and SYDVKM. The CDR3 totals 13 residues.

The chain uses TRBV7-7 and TRBJ2-5; 8 bases are shared with TRBD1. The J call may be wrong; the DNA end is better matched by TRBJ2-7. The CDR3 totals 15 residues. Germline V gene lookup returns CDR1 SSHAT and CDR2 FNYEAQ (reference sequence). CDR3 in amino acids: CASSLFAGGTYEQYF. DNA of the CDR3: TGTGCCAGCAGCTTATTCGCAGGGGGCACCTACGAGCAGTACTTC.

This chain joins TRBV4-3 and TRBJ2-7, with unresolved D. CDR3 length: 15 residues. Trimming took off 0 bases at V and 1 base at J, with 10 bases between the two ends. The germline V gene has CDR1 LGHNA and CDR2 YSLEER. CDR3 sequence (DNA): TGCGCCAGCAGCCAAGATTTTGGCGGATCCTACGAGCAGTACTTC. This encodes CASSQDFGGSYEQYF.

The rearrangement links TRBV7-3 to TRBJ2-5; perhaps D is TRBD1 or TRBD2 (5 bases each). The CDR3 contains 14 residues. Germline loops: CDR1 SGHTA, CDR2 FQGTGA. V was pared by 0 bases and J by 2 bases, with 7 bases between. CDR3 sequence reads: CASSLTGTQETQYF. The DNA of the CDR3 is TGTGCCAGCAGCTTAACAGGGACGCAAGAGACCCAGTACTTC.

In its sample, this clone was seen once. The rearrangement uses TRBV7-2 and TRBJ1-1; 8 nucleotides agree with TRBD1. The CDR3 has 14 residues. Germline V gene data show CDR1 as SGHTA and CDR2 as FQGNSA. Germline trimming cut 5 bases from V and 6 bases from J; bases unmatched to any gene: 8. The CDR3 DNA follows: TGTGCCAGCAGCCCCCCAGGGGGCAGCGCTGAAGCTTTCTTT. This sequence encodes CASSPPGGSAEAFF.

V is TRBV27 and J is TRBJ1-5, with 9 bases aligning to TRBD1. The CDR3 sequence is 14 residues long. CDR1 and CDR2 (germline): MNHEY, SMNVEV (reference sequence). V lost 4 bases, J lost 6 bases, and 4 bases stayed unmatched. CDR3 residues: CASSSPDRGQPQHF. In DNA form, the CDR3 reads TGTGCCAGCAGTTCCCCGGACAGGGGTCAGCCCCAGCATTTT.

This clone appeared once. As DNA, the CDR3 is TGTGCTAGTGGTTTATTGAGTGGAGGGTCCTACAATGAGCAGTTCTTC. It translates to CASGLLSGGSYNEQFF. V gene TRBV12-5 combines with J gene TRBJ2-1; tentative D call: TRBD2 (6 bases). The germline gives CDR1 LGHNT, CDR2 FRNRAP. The CDR3 is 16 residues long. V lost 3 bases to trimming and J lost 1 base, with 13 bases between them.

The chain uses TRBV6-1 and TRBJ1-6; the D is unclear. The CDR3 consists of 16 residues. V lost 2 bases, J lost 3 bases, and 11 bases lay in between. Germline-derived CDR1 and CDR2 are MNHNS and SASEGT. CDR3 residues: CASSENGVYYNSPLHF. Here the CDR3 DNA reads TGTGCCAGCAGTGAAAACGGGGTTTACTATAATTCACCCCTCCACTTT.

The chain combines TRBV6-1 with TRBJ1-5, with a possible D match to TRBD1 (6 bases). Germline CDR1 and CDR2: MNHNS and SASEGT. There are 13 residues in the CDR3. The CDR3 is CACTRGSNQPQHF. CDR3 in DNA: TGTGCATGCACCAGGGGTAGCAATCAGCCCCAGCATTTT.

V is TRBV30 and J is TRBJ2-6; maybe TRBD1 (5 bases). Germline assignment: CDR1 GTSNPN and CDR2 SVGIG (reference sequence). The CDR3 totals 15 residues. Trimming took off 2 bases at V and 1 base at J, with 9 bases between the two ends. CDR3 loop: CAWSQGSSGANVLTF. DNA of the CDR3: TGTGCCTGGAGTCAGGGTTCGTCTGGGGCCAACGTCCTGACTTTC.

The genes are TRBV6-6 and TRBJ2-7; TRBD2 agrees at 8 bases. CDR1 and CDR2 from the germline V gene are MNHNY and SVGAGI (reference sequence). V lost 6 bases and J lost 6; bases outside the gene matches: 13. The CDR3 loop spans 15 amino acids. The CDR3: CASSPSPGLVGEQYF. The CDR3 bases are TGTGCCAGCAGCCCATCGCCGGGACTAGTAGGCGAGCAGTACTTC.

The genes are TRBV29-1 and TRBJ1-5; no definite D call. Germline CDR1 and CDR2: SQVTM and ANQGSEA. The CDR3 has 14 amino acids. Trimming took 4 bases from V and 4 from J, leaving 14 bases between them. The CDR3, as DNA: TGCAGCGTTGTTAGGGTTCCATGGAATCAGCCCCAGCATTTT. Translated: CSVVRVPWNQPQHF. The entire variable domain, with the rest obtained from reference TRBV29-1 and TRBJ1-5, is as follows: SAVISQKPSRDICQRGTSLTIQCQVDSQVTMMFWYRQQPGQSLTLIATANQGSEATYESGFVIDKFPISRPNLTFSTLTVSNMSPEDSSIYLCSVVRVPWNQPQHFGDGTRLSIL.

The V gene is TRBV13, the J gene TRBJ2-3; no definite D call. CDR3 length: 13 residues. Germline values: CDR1 PRHDT, CDR2 FYEKMQ (reference sequence). Deletions cut 1 base from V and 6 bases from J, with 8 bases between. The CDR3 coding sequence is TGTGCCAGCAGCTTAGAATCGTGGGATACGCAGTATTTT. This sequence encodes CASSLESWDTQYF.

V gene TRBV5-4 combines with J gene TRBJ1-6; D gene unclear. Trimming pared 0 bases from V and 2 bases from J, leaving 6 bases between. This CDR3 is built from 15 residues. The V gene's germline CDR1 is SGHNT and CDR2 YYREEE (reference sequence). DNA for the CDR3: TGTGCCAGCAGCTTGGGGGAAACCTATAATTCACCCCTCCACTTT. Translating it yields CASSLGETYNSPLHF.

V is TRBV21-1 and J is TRBJ1-1; the D call of TRBD1 is as the table states it, not checked on the DNA. TRBV21-1 is a pseudogene segment. This CDR3 is 18 amino acids long. The CDR3 region is CASSPRRQGSAMNTEAFF. As DNA, the CDR3 is TGTGCCAGCAGCCCCAGAAGACAGGGGTCCGCCATGAACACTGAAGCTTTCTTT.

The CDR3 nucleotides read TGTGCCAGCAGCTTGGGGGGTTCCGAGCAGTACTTC. Its protein product is CASSLGGSEQYF. The chain links TRBV5-5 to TRBJ2-7; D remains unclear. The CDR3 runs 12 residues. V gave up 0 bases and J gave up 6 bases, with 7 bases separating them. Germline lookup yields CDR1 SGHKS and CDR2 YYEKEE (reference sequence).

V usage is TRBV6-1 and J usage is TRBJ2-1; 8 nucleotides match TRBD1. CDR1 is MNHNS, CDR2 SASEGT, per germline. The CDR3 is 15 amino acids. With V trimmed by 6 bases and J by 6 bases, 10 bases remained unmatched. The CDR3 nucleotides read TGTGCCAGCAGCCGCAGGGGGCCGTTGGCCAATGAGCAGTTCTTC. Its translation: CASSRRGPLANEQFF.

CDR3 nucleotide sequence: TGTGCCAGCAGAGGGACTAGCGGGAGGGGGGATGAGCAGTTCTTC. Protein sequence: CASRGTSGRGDEQFF. V gene TRBV6-1 combines with J gene TRBJ2-1; 16 nucleotides align to TRBD2. The CDR3 covers 15 residues. The V and J ends lost 6 bases and 8 bases, in that order; junction bases with no gene match: 4. Looked up from germline, CDR1 is MNHNS and CDR2 is SASEGT.